The present T cell receptor (beta chain) was sequenced within a study of regulatory T cells in long-lasting Graves disease. CDR3 length equals 12 residues. Germline CDR1 is SGHAT and CDR2 is FQNNGV. Time point of the sample: newly diagnosed GD, antithyroid drugs for less than 3 months. Construction of the TCR library relied on RNA isolated from PBMCs. For this clonotype: With a far larger clone one base away, a read error is the likely cause.

Arm-PCR of CDR3 regions and iRepertoire HTBI primers were the basis on which TCR beta libraries were built. Via MiXCR, TCRdb re-called the multiplex PCR reads, giving one row per CDR3 protein. Among approximately 560,000 distinct CDR3 sequences listed, roughly 15% were seen once. These data also featured in a second study, about T cells in Graves' hyperthyroidism and ophthalmopathy.

The chain joins TRBV11-2 to TRBJ2-3; 11 nucleotides agree with TRBD2. The J call may be mistaken, given a closer DNA end match to TRBJ2-7. The sequence was obtained from a man younger than 30 with Graves disease. This material consisted of peripheral blood mononuclear cells (PBMCs), taken at new diagnosis, from a patient treated with antithyroid drugs. The CDR3 loop is CVTGLAGYEQYF. The CDR3 DNA follows: TGTGTCACTGGACTAGCGGGTTACGAGCAGTACTTC.